These T cell receptor beta chains were read from a single sample in a study of shared clonotypes between healthy human individuals. TCRdb keeps only in-frame clones here, not all; method: immunoSEQ multiplex PCR. The sample has over a million clones, approximately 72% seen once. Sequenced material: memory CD4+ T cells sorted from blood. All receptors come from a man aged 18-30 years in good health. Both conserved end residues are part of each CDR3. Each record gives: V gene, D gene, clone size, J gene, CDR3 protein, CDR3 DNA. A D gene is named only where the DNA matches it firmly. Rows may omit the clone size; those that give it use once, few, many or a size class.

>TRBV29-1|-|-|TRBJ2-1
CSVMDYPYNEQFF
TGCAGCGTTATGGACTATCCCTACAATGAGCAGTTCTTC
>TRBV7-2|TRBD2|once|TRBJ2-7
CASSQSGRAWYEQYF
TGTGCCAGCAGCCAGAGCGGGAGGGCCTGGTACGAGCAGTACTTC
>TRBV11-2|-|-|TRBJ2-3
CASSRGGFDTDTQYF
TGTGCCAGCAGCCGGGGAGGATTTGACACAGATACGCAGTATTTT
>TRBV7-9|-|-|TRBJ1-2
CASSLPGGGYTF
TGTGCCAGCAGCTTACCCGGCGGTGGCTACACCTTC
>TRBV30|-|once|TRBJ1-2
CAWRVPGMDYGYTF
TGTGCCTGGAGAGTCCCGGGAATGGACTATGGCTACACCTTC
>TRBV30|-|-|TRBJ1-3
CAWSPRKGGTGNTIYF
TGTGCCTGGAGTCCACGCAAGGGCGGTACTGGAAACACCATATATTTT
>TRBV7-9|-|-|TRBJ2-3
CASSGWGRTDTQYF
TGTGCCAGCAGCGGGTGGGGTCGCACAGATACGCAGTATTTT
>TRBV10-1|TRBD1|few|TRBJ1-1
CASSLDRFDTEAFF
TGCGCCAGCAGTTTGGACAGGTTTGACACTGAAGCTTTCTTT
>TRBV7-9|-|few|TRBJ1-4
CASSLMGSTNEKLFF
TGTGCCAGCAGCTTAATGGGTTCAACTAATGAAAAACTGTTTTTT
>TRBV6-1|TRBD1|-|TRBJ2-7
CASTFDRDRVNEQYF
TGTGCCAGCACCTTCGACCGGGACAGGGTGAACGAGCAGTACTTC
>TRBV7-9|TRBD1|once|TRBJ2-3
CASSKDRGVTDTQYF
TGTGCCAGCAGTAAAGACAGGGGGGTCACAGATACGCAGTATTTT
>TRBV5-4|-|once|TRBJ1-6
CASSRAAGGLGSPLHF
TGTGCCAGCTCCCGGGCCGCGGGGGGCCTCGGGTCACCCCTCCACTTT
>TRBV27|TRBD1|many|TRBJ1-5
CASRGTGDQPQHF
TGTGCCAGCAGGGGGACAGGGGATCAGCCCCAGCATTTT
>TRBV28|TRBD2|-|TRBJ2-5
CASSLTSGGQETQYF
TGTGCCAGCAGCTTGACTAGCGGGGGCCAGGAGACCCAGTACTTC
>TRBV5-6|-|-|TRBJ2-3
CASSLNRAGDTQYF
TGTGCCAGCAGCTTGAATAGGGCAGGAGATACGCAGTATTTT
>TRBV2|-|-|TRBJ1-2
CASTARPNYGYTF
TGTGCCAGCACGGCCAGGCCTAACTATGGCTACACCTTC
>TRBV6-1|-|-|TRBJ1-5
CASSEAGLASNQPQHF
TGTGCCAGCAGTGAAGCAGGGTTGGCGAGCAATCAGCCCCAGCATTTT
>TRBV15|TRBD1|-|TRBJ1-4
CATSTGQGAGEKLFF
TGTGCCACCAGCACAGGACAGGGAGCCGGCGAAAAACTGTTTTTT
>TRBV14|-|-|TRBJ2-3
CASSPYVPDTQYF
TGTGCCAGCAGCCCCTATGTGCCAGATACGCAGTATTTT
>TRBV6-6|-|-|TRBJ2-1
CASSYSSDEQFF
TGTGCCAGCAGTTACTCATCGGATGAGCAGTTCTTC
>TRBV28|TRBD1|-|TRBJ1-1
CASSLDRQGLNTEAFF
TGTGCCAGCAGTTTAGATAGACAGGGGTTGAACACTGAAGCTTTCTTT
>TRBV5-6|-|-|TRBJ2-2
CASSLALWAGRPNTGELFF
TGTGCCAGCAGCTTGGCCCTCTGGGCAGGCCGCCCGAACACCGGGGAGCTGTTTTTT
>TRBV2|TRBD1|-|TRBJ2-1
CASSGTGGEQFF
TGTGCCAGCAGCGGTACAGGGGGCGAGCAGTTCTTC
>TRBV5-1|-|-|TRBJ2-2
CASSRTSTANTGELFF
TGCGCCAGCAGCCGCACCTCTACCGCGAACACCGGGGAGCTGTTTTTT
>TRBV10-1|-|-|TRBJ2-1
CASSMQGSYNEQFF
TGCGCCAGCAGTATGCAGGGGTCCTACAATGAGCAGTTCTTC
>TRBV9|-|-|TRBJ1-6
CASSDAGGPSAALHF
TGTGCCAGCAGCGACGCCGGGGGGCCCTCGGCGGCCCTCCACTTT
>TRBV29-1|-|once|TRBJ2-5
CSVEAPHRDKQTQYF
TGCAGCGTTGAAGCCCCCCACCGGGACAAGCAGACCCAGTACTTC
>TRBV2|TRBD1|-|TRBJ1-1
CASRRTGLNTEAFF
TGTGCCAGCAGGCGGACAGGGTTGAACACTGAAGCTTTCTTT
>TRBV10-3|-|-|TRBJ1-1
CAISEGQPNTEAFF
TGTGCCATCAGTGAGGGACAGCCAAACACTGAAGCTTTCTTT
>TRBV5-4|-|-|TRBJ2-5
CASSFKATGETQYF
TGTGCCAGCAGCTTTAAGGCAACGGGGGAGACCCAGTACTTC